This TCR beta chain was sequenced during a study of regulatory T cells in long-lasting Graves disease. Across the study: Freshly diagnosed Graves' patients had used antithyroid drugs for under 3 months.

Regarding time point: newly diagnosed GD, antithyroid drugs for less than 3 months. From PBMCs, RNA was extracted and then used to make the TCR library. This clonotype has a count of ten or more. Its antigen remains unidentified. Libraries of TCR beta came from iRepertoire HTBI primers plus Arm-PCR of CDR3 regions. MiXCR, applied by TCRdb to the multiplex PCR reads, yields one record per CDR3 protein. The repertoire holds around 420,000 distinct CDR3 sequences, with about 15% as singletons. Study-wide points: TCR diversity was lower in persistent Graves' patients than in newly diagnosed ones. Shared public clonotypes totalled approximately 3,000 in persistent patients, compared with roughly 970 in new patients.

These data were likewise used in another study, on T cells in Graves' hyperthyroidism and ophthalmopathy. That source adds: The HTBI set primed first-round TCR CDR3 RT-PCR.

The receptor was isolated from a middle-aged woman with Graves disease. This material consisted of peripheral blood mononuclear cells (PBMCs), taken at new diagnosis, from a patient treated with antithyroid drugs.

CDR3 sequence (DNA): TGTGCCTGGAGTACGGACACTAGCAATCAGCCCCAGCATTTT. It codes for CAWSTDTSNQPQHF. This chain uses TRBV30 with TRBJ1-5, with D possibly TRBD1 on 5 matching bases. The V and J ends lost 2 bases and 0 bases respectively, with 8 bases between them. The germline gives CDR1 GTSNPN, CDR2 SVGIG (reference sequence). CDR3 length: 14 residues.